The clone carrying this T cell receptor beta chain came up a few times. No antigen is known for it. A much larger clone lies one base from this, so it may be a read error. This CDR3 fails to terminate in the conserved phenylalanine or tryptophan, so it likely reflects a read error. These data belong to a study of blood T cells in healthy people across ages. Study in general: About one barcoded TCR beta cDNA was captured per two T cells. The study's findings and limits: Per million T cells, the diversity of TCR beta decreased roughly linearly as age advanced. Naive CD4+ cells and diversity were both higher in long-lived donors than in aged donors.

Sample-barcoded 5' priming and a J-beta primer mix drove a second PCR of roughly 7 to 11 cycles. Any given sample supplied a minimum of 2.5 million CDR3-containing paired-end reads. In TCRdb, the 5' RACE reads were re-called with MiXCR into one record per CDR3 protein. The sample shows hundreds of thousands of distinct CDR3 sequences, about 34% of them seen only once. Trimming shortened V by 0 bases and J by 4 bases, and 15 bases separated the two germline ends. CDR3 length equals 16 residues. From germline, CDR1 is MNHEY and CDR2 SVGAGI. The gene calls are TRBV6-5 and TRBJ2-5, with D perhaps TRBD1 or TRBD2 (5 bases each). What was sequenced was blood. The TCR sequence derives from a woman older than 75 in good health. As DNA, the CDR3 is TGTGCCAGCAGTTACTCGGGGGTAACGGTGGGAGAGACCCAGTACTGC. It specifies CASSYSGVTVGETQYC.